Listed here are 27 T cell receptor beta chains from one sample, sequenced in a study of metastatic and nonmetastatic thyroid tumors. Thyroid surgery was preceded by no treatment in any patient. TCRdb reanalyzed the PCR reads with MiXCR. The repertoire holds roughly 14,000 clones, with roughly 31% as singletons. Sequencing was performed on blood. The receptor source for this set is a female donor with papillary thyroid cancer or a benign thyroid nodule (not recorded which). Some clones in this sample may be carry-over from other donors' samples.

This clone was seen only a few times. The V call is TRBV7-8, the J call TRBJ1-2; 7 bases agree with TRBD1. Trimming at V came to 10 bases and at J to 2 bases, leaving 22 bases not matched to a gene. The germline V gene encodes CDR1 SGHVS and CDR2 FQNEAQ. The CDR3 covers 18 residues. CDR3 region: CATQQGSHLVLLNYGYTF. As DNA, the CDR3 is TGTGCCACCCAACAGGGGTCCCACCTGGTGCTATTAAACTATGGCTACACCTTC.

This clone was recorded at least ten times. The J gene is TRBJ2-1, the V gene TRBV20-1, with 11 nucleotides matching TRBD1. Germline-derived CDR1 and CDR2 are DFQATT and SNEGSKA (reference sequence). The CDR3 contains 15 residues. V trimming: 2 bases; J trimming: 8 bases; junction bases outside the gene matches: 8. Here the CDR3 DNA reads TGCAGTGCTAGAAAGCGGGACAGGGGGTTCGATGAGCAGTTCTTC. The encoded protein is CSARKRDRGFDEQFF.

The rearrangement joins TRBV4-1 to TRBJ1-1, with unresolved D. Germline CDR1 is MGHRA and CDR2 is YSYEKL. This CDR3 has 15 amino acids. V was clipped by 1 base and J by 6 bases, with 15 bases between them. Here the CDR3 DNA reads TGCGCCAGCAGCCAAGTGGGTGGCCTTCCCTCTGAAGCTTTCTTT. Translated: CASSQVGGLPSEAFF.

This clone was picked up many times. The rearrangement links TRBV9 to TRBJ2-3; TRBD2 aligns across 8 bases. The CDR3 loop spans 16 amino acids. V shed 2 bases and J 0 bases; nucleotides not matched to a gene: 5. The germline V gene encodes CDR1 SGDLS and CDR2 YYNGEE. The CDR3 DNA is TGTGCCAGCAGCGTCGGGGGGGCATGGAGCACAGATACGCAGTATTTT. Translating it yields CASSVGGAWSTDTQYF.

The CDR3 nucleotides are TGTGCCTGGCAGGGTAGCTACGAGCAGTACTTC. It specifies CAWQGSYEQYF. The rearrangement joins TRBV30 to TRBJ2-7, with TRBD1 as a possible D gene (5 bases). The CDR3 spans 11 residues. The V end was cut by 5 bases, the J end by 3 bases, with 8 bases between. Germline CDR1 GTSNPN, CDR2 SVGIG (reference sequence).

This clone was counted at least ten times. The chain links TRBV3-1 to TRBJ2-7; 8 nucleotides match TRBD1. CDR1 is LGHDT, CDR2 YNNKEL, per germline (reference sequence). CDR3 size: 15 residues. V was pared by 2 bases and J by 4 bases, with 7 bases of the junction left unmatched. The CDR3 sequence: CASSQPGQGPYEQYF. Written as DNA, the CDR3 is TGTGCCAGCAGCCAACCAGGACAGGGTCCATACGAGCAGTACTTC.

This clone was counted many times. This chain connects TRBV5-6 to TRBJ1-2; TRBD1 might be the D (5 bases). This CDR3 region has 14 residues. Germline V gives CDR1 SGHDT, CDR2 YYEEEE. Deletions cut 4 bases from V and 4 bases from J, with 14 bases between. This CDR3 is CASSPLDRLYGYTF. For the CDR3, the DNA is TGTGCCAGCAGCCCTCTCGACAGACTCTATGGCTACACCTTC.

This clone was detected only once. This chain joins TRBV20-1 and TRBJ2-2; 7 nucleotides match TRBD1. Trimming cost V 5 bases and J 5 bases; bases outside gene matches: 8. The CDR3 runs to 14 residues. Germline lookup yields CDR1 DFQATT and CDR2 SNEGSKA (reference sequence). The CDR3 nucleotides read TGCAGTGCTGGGACAGTAGAGGGGACCGGGGAGCTGTTTTTT. Translating it yields CSAGTVEGTGELFF.

Only a few counts were recorded for this clone. An end of the junction does not agree with germline; a read error may underlie this. The J gene is TRBJ1-4, the V gene TRBV25-1, with 9 bases fitting TRBD1. The CDR3 spans 13 residues. The germline V gene encodes CDR1 MGHDK and CDR2 SYGVNS. The CDR3: CATQGQGNEKMFF. In DNA form, the CDR3 reads TGTGCAACCCAGGGACAGGGTAATGAAAAAATGTTTTTT.

The V gene is TRBV4-2, the J gene TRBJ1-2; D possibly corresponds to TRBD1 (6 bases). The germline V gene has CDR1 LGHNA and CDR2 YNFKEQ. This CDR3 contains 16 residues. With 3 bases removed from V and 5 bases from J, the gap between germline ends came to 19 bases. CDR3: CASSQDSSGTAYGYTF. The CDR3 DNA reads as TGTGCCAGCAGCCAGGACAGTTCCGGGACGGCATATGGCTACACCTTC.

This clone appeared many times. V and J are TRBV3-1 and TRBJ2-5; 8 bases line up with TRBD2. J was trimmed by 4 bases and V by 0 bases; bases with no gene match: 19. Germline loops: CDR1 LGHDT, CDR2 YNNKEL (reference sequence). This CDR3 spans 20 amino acids. CDR3 DNA: TGTGCCAGCAGCCAAGAGGTTCCCGGGACTAGTTGGTGGTGGGGAGAGACCCAGTACTTC. Protein sequence: CASSQEVPGTSWWWGETQYF.

This clone is deemed medium-sized (0.01 to 0.1%). The V gene is TRBV5-1, the J gene TRBJ2-1; 7 bases match TRBD2. Germline V gives CDR1 SGHRS, CDR2 YFSETQ. V was pared by 2 bases and J by 4 bases, with 6 bases of the junction left unmatched. This CDR3 spans 15 amino acids. CDR3 DNA sequence: TGCGCCAGCAGCTTACCTAGCGGAGTTTACAATGAGCAGTTCTTC. This codes for CASSLPSGVYNEQFF.

This clone was picked up many times. In DNA form, the CDR3 reads TGTGCCAGCAGCGTCCAGGCCTCAGCTAACTATGGCTACACCTTC. Residues: CASSVQASANYGYTF. This chain links TRBV9 with TRBJ1-2; the D is unclear. The germline gives CDR1 SGDLS, CDR2 YYNGEE. V lost 2 bases and J lost 0, with 11 bases in between. The CDR3 loop spans 15 amino acids.

This clone was detected a few times. The rearrangement uses TRBV10-3 and TRBJ1-1; D gene ambiguous. Trimming pared 0 bases from V and 7 bases from J, leaving 12 bases between. Germline V lookup: CDR1 ENHRY, CDR2 SYGVKD. This CDR3 contains 14 residues. DNA for the CDR3: TGTGCCATCAGTGAGTCGGTGTACTGCGATGAAGCTTTCTTT. Translated, it gives CAISESVYCDEAFF.

The CDR3 nucleotides read TGTGCCAGCAGTTACGGGGGACTCCAATACGAGCAGTACTTC. Amino acids: CASSYGGLQYEQYF. The chain combines TRBV6-6 with TRBJ2-7; maybe TRBD2 (6 bases). Per germline, CDR1 MNHNY and CDR2 SVGAGI (reference sequence). This CDR3 spans 14 amino acids. Trimming took 2 bases from V and 4 from J, leaving 12 bases between them.

This chain links TRBV20-1 with TRBJ2-5, with TRBD2 identical over 8 bases. CDR3 length: 15 amino acids. Germline V gene data show CDR1 as DFQATT and CDR2 as SNEGSKA (reference sequence). The V gene end was trimmed by 4 bases and the J gene end by 5 bases; junction bases not matched to a gene: 12. CDR3 bases: TGCAGTGCTAAGGGGAAAAGCGGGAGTGGGGAGACCCAGTACTTC. Translating gives CSAKGKSGSGETQYF.

This clone was detected ten times or more. The junction shows a germline mismatch at one end, possibly a read error. Other nucleotide sequences from this sample produce the same CDR3. This chain links TRBV12-3 or TRBV12-4 with TRBJ1-2; D not certain. The length of the CDR3 is 14 residues. The chain's CDR3 is CASSLDTANYGYTF. CDR3 nucleotide sequence: TGTGCCAGCAGCTTAGACACAGCTAACTATGGCTACACCTTC.

This chain joins TRBV20-1 and TRBJ1-6, with TRBD1 identical over 10 bases. This CDR3 contains 13 residues. V dropped 5 bases and J dropped 8; count of bases not matched to a gene: 3. Per the germline V gene, CDR1 is DFQATT and CDR2 is SNEGSKA (reference sequence). CDR3 nucleotides: TGCAGTGCTCTGGACAGGGGGGATTCACCCCTCCACTTT. Its translation: CSALDRGDSPLHF.

In this sample, this clone is medium-sized (0.01 to 0.1%). This sequence joins TRBV20-1 and TRBJ1-3; TRBD1 aligns across 8 bases. Unmatched junction bases numbered 4, after V lost 3 bases and J lost 0 bases. The CDR3 is 15 residues long. CDR1 is DFQATT and CDR2 is SNEGSKA in the germline V gene (reference sequence). The CDR3: CSARPDRASGNTIYF. CDR3 sequence (DNA): TGCAGTGCTAGGCCGGACAGGGCCTCTGGAAACACCATATATTTT.

This clone rates as medium-sized. V usage is TRBV6-1 and J usage is TRBJ2-7; 8 positions match TRBD2. Looked up from germline, CDR1 is MNHNS and CDR2 is SASEGT. Trimming at V came to 3 bases and at J to 6 bases, leaving 13 bases not matched to a gene. CDR3 length: 16 amino acids. The DNA of the CDR3 is TGTGCCAGCAGTGACGGGGGGGTCACTGGTGTATCCGAGCAGTACTTC. Protein: CASSDGGVTGVSEQYF.

Concerning this clone itself: Other nucleotide sequences from this sample produce the same CDR3. The V call is TRBV20-1, the J call TRBJ2-7, with D uncertain. Trimming cost V 6 bases and J 3 bases, with 24 bases left between them. The germline V gene has CDR1 DFQATT and CDR2 SNEGSKA (reference sequence). The CDR3 covers 16 residues. The CDR3 coding sequence is TGCAGTGCCCCGAACTCCCCCAGTCGTGTGGACTACGAGCAGTACTTC. This sequence encodes CSAPNSPSRVDYEQYF.

The sample holds many counts of this clone. Within the sample, other DNA sequences also encode this same CDR3. The chain has TRBV6-1 and TRBJ2-5; D uncertain. CDR3 size: 15 residues. Deletions cut 5 bases from V and 1 base from J, with 14 bases between. Germline CDR1 reads MNHNS; CDR2 reads SASEGT. This CDR3 reads CASSFGRQSQETQYF. CDR3 DNA: TGTGCCAGCAGTTTTGGTCGGCAATCCCAAGAGACCCAGTACTTC.

This clone showed up many times. CDR3 sequence: CASSIPSGEKLFF. In DNA, the CDR3 is TGTGCCAGTAGTATTCCTTCGGGTGAAAAACTGTTTTTT. V gene TRBV19 combines with J gene TRBJ1-4; D remains unclear. Germline V gene lookup returns CDR1 LNHDA and CDR2 SQIVND (reference sequence). Trimming cost V 3 bases and J 7 bases, with 9 bases left between them. The CDR3 is 13 amino acids.

This clone was seen a few times. This sequence joins TRBV6-2 or TRBV6-3 and TRBJ2-7; D assignment may be TRBD1 or TRBD2 (6 bases each). CDR1 and CDR2 from the germline V gene are MNHEY and SVGEGT. CDR3 size: 15 residues. Trimming took off 6 bases at V and 1 base at J, with 16 bases between the two ends. Here the CDR3 DNA reads TGTGCCAGCAGGGGACTGCGACAGGTTTCCTACGAGCAGTACTTC. It codes for CASRGLRQVSYEQYF.

The chain is built from TRBV5-1 and TRBJ2-6; the D is unclear. The germline CDR1 and CDR2 sequences are SGHRS and YFSETQ. The CDR3 runs 19 residues. Trimming removed 5 bases at V and 2 bases at J, with 23 bases between. The CDR3 spells CASSPTQACLLPGANVLTF. The CDR3 DNA follows: TGCGCCAGCAGTCCTACCCAAGCCTGTCTTCTGCCTGGGGCCAACGTCCTGACTTTC. Filled out from reference TRBV5-1 and TRBJ2-6, the complete variable domain reads KAGVTQTPRYLIKTRGQQVTLSCSPISGHRSVSWYQQTPGQGLQFLFEYFSETQRNKGNFPGRFSGRQFSNSRSEMNVSTLELGDSALYLCASSPTQACLLPGANVLTFGAGSRLTVL.

The chain is built from TRBV20-1 and TRBJ2-1, with TRBD2 matching 7 bases. The V gene's germline CDR1 is DFQATT and CDR2 SNEGSKA (reference sequence). The CDR3 length is 15 residues. Unmatched junction bases numbered 11, after V lost 4 bases and J lost 5 bases. The DNA of the CDR3 is TGCAGTGCTACCATCCGTAGCGGGTACGACAATGAGCAGTTCTTC. This translates into CSATIRSGYDNEQFF.

There are a few counts of this clone. This rearrangement joins TRBV27 to TRBJ1-2, with D possibly being TRBD1 (5 bases). Germline V gene sequence: CDR1 MNHEY, CDR2 SMNVEV (reference sequence). The CDR3 spans 17 residues. Trimming stripped 5 bases from V and 4 bases from J, with 23 bases between. CDR3 coding DNA: TGTGCCAGCAGTACATATCACCGACAGTGGGGTTTCTATGGCTACACCTTC. This sequence encodes CASSTYHRQWGFYGYTF.